This T cell receptor beta chain is from a study of shared clonotypes between healthy human individuals. Study-level information: Per donor, three plates held CD4 naive cells, three held CD4 memory, two held CD8 naive and one held CD8 memory. Study outcomes and limitations: Four donors had around 5% of their naive CD4 clonotypes in common.

Using immunoSEQ multiplex PCR, the repertoire was profiled, and TCRdb retains in-frame clones only, with some absent. This sample has 2,500,000 or so clones, with approximately 90% found just once. This CDR3 comprises 15 residues. The V gene's germline CDR1 is SGHAT and CDR2 FQNNGV. Naive CD4+ cells were CD45RA-selected; the remaining cells were memory. About this clone: Its antigen is currently unknown.

What was sequenced was naive CD4+ T cells from PBMCs. The sample's subset: CD45RA+ positively selected. This rearrangement joins TRBV11-2 to TRBJ2-5; 7 positions agree with TRBD1. The J call may be faulty, since TRBJ2-7 better matches the DNA end. This TCR was recovered from a man aged 18 to 30 in good health. Some clones in this sample may be carry-over from other donors' samples. Here the CDR3 reads CASSLRRQGFSEQYF. The CDR3 DNA reads TGTGCCAGCAGCTTAAGGAGACAGGGTTTTAGCGAGCAGTACTTC.